This entry is about one T cell receptor beta chain. TCRdb ran MiXCR on the 5' RACE reads and lists one entry per CDR3 protein. The sample records 300,000 to 350,000 distinct CDR3 sequences, roughly 13% being singletons. V shed 7 bases, J shed 2 bases, and the junction held 6 bases outside the gene matches. From germline, CDR1 is SGHAT and CDR2 FQNNGV. The CDR3 is made up of 15 amino acids. The sample belongs to a study of T-cell memory formation after mild COVID-19. The V and J genes are TRBV11-2 and TRBJ2-2; TRBD1 matches 8 bases. The clonotype was recovered from a man between 18 and 35 years old who had mild COVID-19 (a few samples of this study predate the infection). Cell type and time point are not known. Sequencing was done on a sample of PBMCs or a T cell subset sorted from them (not recorded which). CDR3 in DNA: TGTGCCAGCAACCTGGGACAGGCTAACACCGGGGAGCTGTTTTTT. Amino acids: CASNLGQANTGELFF.